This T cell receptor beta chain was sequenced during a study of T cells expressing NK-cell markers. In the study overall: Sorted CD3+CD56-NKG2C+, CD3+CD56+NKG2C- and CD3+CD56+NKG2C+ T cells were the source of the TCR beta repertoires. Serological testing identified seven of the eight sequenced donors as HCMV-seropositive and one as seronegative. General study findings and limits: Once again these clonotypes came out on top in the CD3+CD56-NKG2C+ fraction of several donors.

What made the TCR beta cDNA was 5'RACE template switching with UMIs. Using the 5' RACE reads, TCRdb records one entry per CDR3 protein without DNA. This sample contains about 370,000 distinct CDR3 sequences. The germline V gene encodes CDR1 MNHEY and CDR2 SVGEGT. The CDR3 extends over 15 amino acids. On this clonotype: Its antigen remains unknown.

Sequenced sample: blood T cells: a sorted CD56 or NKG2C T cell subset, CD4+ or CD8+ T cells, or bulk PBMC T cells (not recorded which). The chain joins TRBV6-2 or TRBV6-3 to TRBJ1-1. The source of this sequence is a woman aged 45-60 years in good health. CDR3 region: CASVHLLPQNTEAFF.